The 25 T cell receptor beta chains presented below share a single source sample, sequenced in a study of blood T cells in healthy people across ages (dated by TCRdb to the mid-2010s). Library preparation employed 5' RACE. The sequencing machine was an Illumina HiSeq 2500. A second PCR of about 6 to 11 cycles was run with a J-beta primer mix and a sample-barcoded 5' primer. The raw public data were reprocessed by TCRdb itself: fastp quality trimming at Q25, MiXCR clonotype calling, in-frame beta chains only. Under each unique CDR3 protein, matching rows form one entry showing the most common genes and DNA. The sample table records 650,000 to 950,000 distinct CDR3 sequences; around 45% of these occur just once. In total, the top ten clones hold about 19% of the sample. What was sequenced was blood. Source of these receptors: a man in his sixties in good health.

The chain couples TRBV11-3 to TRBJ2-3; D is unclear. Germline CDR1 reads SGHNT; CDR2 reads YENEEA. Trimming took 1 base from V and 0 from J, leaving 11 bases between them. This CDR3 comprises 16 residues. CDR3 in amino acids: CASSLGAGSSTDTQYF. The CDR3 region has the DNA TGTGCCAGCAGCTTAGGGGCAGGATCTAGCACAGATACGCAGTATTTT.

The V and J genes are TRBV6-6 and TRBJ1-2, with D hard to call. Germline V gene lookup returns CDR1 MNHNY and CDR2 SVGAGI (reference sequence). The CDR3 spans 16 residues. Trimming cost V 6 bases and J 4 bases, with 21 bases left between them. CDR3 sequence (DNA): TGTGCCAGCAGACGCCAGAGTGAGAGGGCGTTCTATGGCTACACCTTC. It is translated as CASRRQSERAFYGYTF.

The chain recombines TRBV11-3 with TRBJ2-5; tentatively, D is TRBD1 (6 bases). Germline lookup yields CDR1 SGHNT and CDR2 YENEEA. The CDR3 contains 14 residues. The ends were cut back, 5 bases at V and 2 bases at J, with 12 bases in the middle. In nucleotides, the CDR3 is TGTGCCAGCAGCCCCAGACAGGAACAAGAGACCCAGTACTTC. Residues: CASSPRQEQETQYF.

On this clonotype: The junction departs from germline at one end; a sequencing error may be responsible. The gene calls are TRBV7-2 and TRBJ2-5; 11 bases line up with TRBD2. Germline assignment: CDR1 SGHTA and CDR2 FQGNSA. The CDR3 spans 17 residues. The CDR3, as DNA: TGTGCCATCAGCTTAGGGGGAACTAGCGGGGGAGGAGAGACCCAGTACTTC. Protein sequence: CAISLGGTSGGGETQYF.

This clonotype has more than one count but fewer than ten. This rearrangement joins TRBV7-9 to TRBJ2-7; 13 nucleotides align to TRBD2. This CDR3 region has 17 residues. Germline lookup yields CDR1 SEHNR and CDR2 FQNEAQ (reference sequence). The junction had 7 bases not matched to a gene; V was cut back by 4 bases and J by 1 base. The CDR3 region is CASSSWTSGGQSYEQYF. In DNA form, the CDR3 reads TGTGCCAGCAGCTCATGGACTAGCGGGGGACAATCCTACGAGCAGTACTTC. Variable domain in full (rest from reference TRBV7-9 and TRBJ2-7): DTGVSQNPRHKITKRGQNVTFRCDPISEHNRLYWYRQTLGQGPEFLTYFQNEAQLEKSRLLSDRFSAERPKGSFSTLEIQRTEQGDSAMYLCASSSWTSGGQSYEQYFGPGTRLTVT.

Notes on this clonotype: An end of the junction does not agree with germline; a read error may underlie this. The genes are TRBV15 and TRBJ2-1; TRBD2 matches at 11 bases. Per germline, CDR1 LNHNV and CDR2 YYDKDF (reference sequence). The CDR3 length is 15 residues. CDR3 nucleotide sequence: TGTGCCACCAGCAGTATAGCGGGGGGGTACACTGAGCAGTTCTTC. Translated, it gives CATSSIAGGYTEQFF.

The chain uses TRBV5-1 and TRBJ2-5; 7 positions match TRBD1. The closer fit of TRBJ2-7 to the DNA end suggests the J call may be wrong. CDR1 SGHRS and CDR2 YFSETQ come from the germline V gene. The CDR3 consists of 14 residues. CDR3: CASSPDRAEDEQYF. The CDR3 DNA follows: TGCGCCAGCAGCCCAGACAGGGCCGAGGACGAGCAGTACTTC.

The chain is built from TRBV11-3 and TRBJ2-4; no clear D gene. V lost 1 base and J lost 8, with 12 bases in between. There are 14 residues in the CDR3. Germline-derived CDR1 and CDR2 are SGHNT and YENEEA. The CDR3 here is CASSLGGPFDIQYF. CDR3 coding DNA: TGTGCCAGCAGCTTAGGAGGCCCTTTCGACATTCAGTACTTC.

The J gene is TRBJ2-5, the V gene TRBV20-1; 10 bases map to TRBD1. The germline V gene has CDR1 DFQATT and CDR2 SNEGSKA (reference sequence). This CDR3 is 14 amino acids long. Trimming removed 6 bases from V and 9 bases from J; junction bases left unmatched: 13. CDR3 DNA sequence: TGCAGTGCCGCGGGACAGGGGCCAGAATGGGCCCAGTACTTC. It specifies CSAAGQGPEWAQYF.

The chain carries TRBV7-2 and TRBJ2-1, with D perhaps matching TRBD1 or TRBD2 (5 bases each). Trimming shortened V by 4 bases and J by 8 bases, and 15 bases separated the two germline ends. This CDR3 is 14 amino acids long. Germline-derived CDR1 and CDR2 are SGHTA and FQGNSA. This CDR3 is CASSSLEGRDEQFF. CDR3 nucleotide sequence: TGTGCCAGCAGCTCCCTTGAGGGGCGGGATGAGCAGTTCTTC.

This clonotype was seen repeatedly, ten times or more. The chain recombines TRBV7-9 with TRBJ2-7, with D perhaps TRBD2 (5 bases). This CDR3 is 13 amino acids long. Looked up from germline, CDR1 is SEHNR and CDR2 is FQNEAQ (reference sequence). V was cut by 6 bases and J by 3 bases, with 12 bases left in between. Here the CDR3 DNA reads TGTGCCAGCAGTACGACCGGGAACTACGAGCAGTACTTC. This sequence encodes CASSTTGNYEQYF.

The chain has TRBV7-2 and TRBJ1-2, with a tentative D call TRBD1 (6 bases). The CDR3 sequence is 15 residues long. With 0 bases removed from V and 4 bases from J, the gap between germline ends came to 12 bases. The V gene's germline CDR1 is SGHTA and CDR2 FQGNSA. CDR3 region: CASSLAPAGVYGYTF. The CDR3 DNA follows: TGTGCCAGCAGCTTAGCCCCCGCAGGGGTCTATGGCTACACCTTC.

This clonotype showed up just a few times. This chain joins TRBV4-3 and TRBJ2-7; TRBD2 is a possible D gene (5 bases). Per germline, CDR1 LGHNA and CDR2 YSLEER. CDR3 length: 16 amino acids. Trimming cost V 1 base and J 0 bases, with 13 bases left between them. The CDR3 sequence is CASSQGPGELSYEQYF. Written as DNA, the CDR3 is TGCGCCAGCAGCCAAGGCCCCGGGGAGCTCTCCTACGAGCAGTACTTC.

This chain connects TRBV13 to TRBJ1-1; maybe TRBD1 (5 bases). Trimming shortened V by 8 bases and J by 1 base, and 14 bases separated the two germline ends. The CDR3 totals 14 residues. Germline CDR1 reads PRHDT; CDR2 reads FYEKMQ (reference sequence). The CDR3 bases are TGTGCCAGCGAGCTGGCGGGGCCGAACACTGAAGCTTTCTTT. Protein product: CASELAGPNTEAFF. The whole variable domain, remainder taken from reference TRBV13 and TRBJ1-1, is AAGVIQSPRHLIKEKRETATLKCYPIPRHDTVYWYQQGPGQDPQFLISFYEKMQSDKGSIPDRFSAQQFSDYHSELNMSSLELGDSALYFCASELAGPNTEAFFGQGTRLTVV.

This clonotype turned up a few times. V gene TRBV20-1 combines with J gene TRBJ2-6; D is perhaps TRBD1 (6 bases). Germline CDR1 DFQATT, CDR2 SNEGSKA (reference sequence). The ends were cut back, 0 bases at V and 3 bases at J, with 12 bases in the middle. The CDR3 contains 16 residues. CDR3 in amino acids: CSARDPGELGANVLTF. The CDR3, as DNA: TGCAGTGCTAGAGACCCAGGGGAACTTGGGGCCAACGTCCTGACTTTC.

The V gene is TRBV2, the J gene TRBJ2-1, with TRBD2 identical over 10 bases. CDR3 size: 15 residues. Trimming removed 7 bases from V and 6 bases from J; junction bases left unmatched: 9. CDR1 is SNHLY, CDR2 FYNNEI, per germline. The CDR3, as DNA: TGTGCCAGCATCCTGAGCGGGGGGGCCGGCAATGAGCAGTTCTTC. The encoded protein is CASILSGGAGNEQFF. Drawing the rest from reference TRBV2 and TRBJ2-1, the complete variable domain is EPEVTQTPSHQVTQMGQEVILRCVPISNHLYFYWYRQILGQKVEFLVSFYNNEISEKSEIFDDQFSVERPDGSNFTLKIRSTKLEDSAMYFCASILSGGAGNEQFFGPGTRLTVL.

This clonotype appeared once. The chain employs TRBV3-1 and TRBJ1-2, with 7 nucleotides matching TRBD1. Trimming cost V 6 bases and J 8 bases; bases outside gene matches: 9. The CDR3 has 13 residues. Per the germline V gene, CDR1 is LGHDT and CDR2 is YNNKEL (reference sequence). Written as DNA, the CDR3 is TGTGCCAGCAGTCTTACAGGGGCCGGCGGCTACACCTTC. As protein: CASSLTGAGGYTF.

This chain connects TRBV4-2 to TRBJ1-6; D is uncertain. V gave up 1 base and J gave up 0 bases, with 7 bases separating them. The CDR3 runs to 16 residues. CDR1 and CDR2 (germline): LGHNA, YNFKEQ. The CDR3 protein is CASSQAQDSYNSPLHF. The CDR3 DNA reads as TGTGCCAGCAGCCAAGCCCAGGACTCCTATAATTCACCCCTCCACTTT.

The gene calls are TRBV10-3 and TRBJ2-4; D possibly corresponds to TRBD2 (7 bases). The DNA end favors TRBJ2-7, so the J call may be wrong. The germline V gene has CDR1 ENHRY and CDR2 SYGVKD. The CDR3 extends over 16 amino acids. DNA for the CDR3: TGTGCCATCAGTGAGTCGAAGGCGGCGGGGGCGTACGAGCAGTACTTC. Translating gives CAISESKAAGAYEQYF.

V is TRBV20-1 and J is TRBJ1-4; tentative D call: TRBD1 (5 bases). CDR3 size: 14 residues. Germline V gives CDR1 DFQATT, CDR2 SNEGSKA (reference sequence). The V end was cut by 6 bases, the J end by 6 bases, with 17 bases between. The CDR3 region is CSAPGETGDEKLFF. CDR3 nucleotide sequence: TGCAGTGCCCCGGGGGAAACTGGAGATGAAAAACTGTTTTTT.

This clonotype appeared a few times. V and J are TRBV5-1 and TRBJ2-7, with TRBD1 matching over 7 bases. Trimming took 4 bases from V and 0 from J; bases not matched to a gene: 7. Germline V gene lookup returns CDR1 SGHRS and CDR2 YFSETQ. The CDR3 runs to 15 residues. The CDR3 bases are TGCGCCAGCAGCCCCCCGGGACAGCCCTCCTACGAGCAGTACTTC. This translates into CASSPPGQPSYEQYF. The entire variable domain, with the rest obtained from reference TRBV5-1 and TRBJ2-7, is as follows: KAGVTQTPRYLIKTRGQQVTLSCSPISGHRSVSWYQQTPGQGLQFLFEYFSETQRNKGNFPGRFSGRQFSNSRSEMNVSTLELGDSALYLCASSPPGQPSYEQYFGPGTRLTVT.

The chain has TRBV6-2 or TRBV6-3 and TRBJ2-7, with no clear D. The ends were cut back, 0 bases at V and 3 bases at J, with 15 bases in the middle. In germline, CDR1 is MNHEY, CDR2 SVGEGT. The CDR3 totals 16 residues. The CDR3 here is CASSYSLEYPSYEQYF. DNA of the CDR3: TGTGCCAGCAGTTACTCGTTAGAATACCCCAGCTACGAGCAGTACTTC.

This clonotype was seen ten or more times. The chain recombines TRBV5-1 with TRBJ1-1; D is perhaps TRBD1 (5 bases). The CDR3 contains 11 residues. Trimming took 5 bases from V and 5 from J, leaving 7 bases between them. The germline CDR1 and CDR2 sequences are SGHRS and YFSETQ. Here the CDR3 reads CASRGETEAFF. CDR3 nucleotide sequence: TGCGCCAGCAGGGGGGAGACTGAAGCTTTCTTT.

The gene calls are TRBV4-3 and TRBJ2-3, with TRBD2 matching 7 bases. In germline, CDR1 is LGHNA, CDR2 YSLEER. This CDR3 spans 16 amino acids. V trimming: 3 bases; J trimming: 0 bases; junction bases outside the gene matches: 6. CDR3 DNA: TGCGCCAGCAGCCAGCGGGGGAGGACTAGCACAGATACGCAGTATTTT. Its protein is CASSQRGRTSTDTQYF.

There are a few counts of this clonotype. The chain uses TRBV15 and TRBJ2-3; no definite D call. The V gene's germline CDR1 is LNHNV and CDR2 YYDKDF (reference sequence). The CDR3 is made up of 14 amino acids. Trimming removed 3 bases at V and 2 bases at J, with 9 bases between. In DNA form, the CDR3 reads TGTGCCACCAGCAGGAAGGCGATCACAGATACGCAGTATTTT. Translated, it gives CATSRKAITDTQYF.